This T cell receptor (beta chain) was identified during a study of a mutant IDH1 vaccine in newly diagnosed glioma. At the level of the study: Eight vaccinations went to patients in weeks 1, 3, 5, 7, 11, 15, 19, 23. Before enrollment, patients got radiotherapy alone, temozolomide alone, or mostly the combination.

As to time point: week 11, during vaccination. What each vaccine dose contained was 300 ug of mutant IDH1 20-mer peptide, accompanied by topical imiquimod. As for this clone: Its target is unknown. One end of the junction fails to match germline, which may point to a read error.

Clones were sequenced by immunoSEQ multiplex PCR, and TCRdb holds only the in-frame ones, with some missing. This sample has fewer than 45,000 clones, with less than 90% found just once. The CDR3 consists of 11 residues. CDR1 MDHEN and CDR2 SYDVKM come from the germline V gene. Sequencing was performed on PBMCs, taken from a glioma patient whose treatment included an IDH1 peptide vaccine. V gene TRBV28 combines with J gene TRBJ1-3; no clear D gene. This receptor was taken from a man aged 35 to 55 with glioma. CDR3 loop: CASGRGNAIYF. Here the CDR3 DNA reads TGTGCCAGCGGCCGGGGAAACGCCATATATTTT.